This T cell receptor (beta chain) was captured by sequencing in a study of graft-versus-host responses after intestinal transplantation. Study details: For two to three years after anti-thymocyte globulin induction, all recipients took tacrolimus and steroids. Overall study findings and caveats: Across patients carrying graft-donor T cell macrochimerism, allografts held high graft-versus-host to host-versus-graft clonal ratios.

Germline values: CDR1 SNHLY, CDR2 FYNNEI. The ends lost 7 bases at V and 4 bases at J; junction bases unmatched: 10. CDR3 length equals 14 residues. Notes on this clone: What it recognizes is unknown.

TCRdb's copy holds only in-frame clones and misses some; the assay was immunoSEQ multiplex PCR. The top ten clones hold roughly 0.44% of a sample with under 100,000 clones, around 92% of them seen once. The source of this sequence is a human donor who was the organ donor for an intestinal transplant. The sequencing used unstimulated CD8+ T cells sorted from spleen or lymph node cells, collected before transplant. The chain couples TRBV2 to TRBJ2-7, with 7 bases matching TRBD2. CDR3 residues: CASNAGVIGYEQYF. DNA of the CDR3: TGTGCCAGCAATGCGGGAGTCATCGGATACGAGCAGTACTTC.